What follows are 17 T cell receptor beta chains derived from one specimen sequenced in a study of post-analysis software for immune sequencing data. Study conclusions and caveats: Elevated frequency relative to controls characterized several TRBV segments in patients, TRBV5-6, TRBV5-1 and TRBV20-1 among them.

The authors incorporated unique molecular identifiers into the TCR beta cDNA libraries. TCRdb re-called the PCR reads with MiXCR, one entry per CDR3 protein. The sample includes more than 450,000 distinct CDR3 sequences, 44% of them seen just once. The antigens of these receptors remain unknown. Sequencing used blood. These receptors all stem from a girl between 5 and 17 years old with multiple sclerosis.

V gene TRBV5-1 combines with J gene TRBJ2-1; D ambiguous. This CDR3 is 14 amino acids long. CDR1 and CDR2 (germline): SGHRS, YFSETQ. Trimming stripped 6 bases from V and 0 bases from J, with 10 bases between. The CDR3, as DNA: TGCGCCAGCAAACCAGGAGACTCCTACAATGAGCAGTTCTTC. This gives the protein CASKPGDSYNEQFF.

CDR3 nucleotides: TGTGCCAGCAGCGGGGGGCAGGGGGATACTGAAGCTTTCTTT. It translates to CASSGGQGDTEAFF. The chain employs TRBV7-8 and TRBJ1-1; 7 bases match TRBD1. This CDR3 comprises 14 residues. The trim removed 5 bases at V and 5 bases at J, leaving 8 bases unmatched. CDR1 SGHVS and CDR2 FQNEAQ come from the germline V gene.

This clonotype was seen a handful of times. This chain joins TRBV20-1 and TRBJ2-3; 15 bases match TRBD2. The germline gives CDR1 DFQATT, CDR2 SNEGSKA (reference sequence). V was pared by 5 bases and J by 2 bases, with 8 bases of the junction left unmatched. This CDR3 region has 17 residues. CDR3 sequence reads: CSAQPGLAGGYTDTQYF. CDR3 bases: TGCAGTGCTCAGCCGGGACTAGCGGGGGGTTACACAGATACGCAGTATTTT.

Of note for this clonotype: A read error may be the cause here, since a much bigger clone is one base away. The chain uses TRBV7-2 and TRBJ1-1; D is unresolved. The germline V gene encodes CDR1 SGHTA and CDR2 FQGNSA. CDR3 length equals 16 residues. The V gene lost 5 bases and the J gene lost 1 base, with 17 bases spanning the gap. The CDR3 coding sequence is TGTGCCAGCAGCGACTCACCGACTCCGGCGAACACTGAAGCTTTCTTT. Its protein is CASSDSPTPANTEAFF.

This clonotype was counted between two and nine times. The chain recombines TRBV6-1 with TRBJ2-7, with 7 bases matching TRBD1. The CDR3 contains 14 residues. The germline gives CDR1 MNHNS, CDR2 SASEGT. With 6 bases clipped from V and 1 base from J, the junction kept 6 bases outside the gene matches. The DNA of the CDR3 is TGTGCCAGCAGGAGACAGGGCACGTCCTACGAGCAGTACTTC. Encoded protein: CASRRQGTSYEQYF.

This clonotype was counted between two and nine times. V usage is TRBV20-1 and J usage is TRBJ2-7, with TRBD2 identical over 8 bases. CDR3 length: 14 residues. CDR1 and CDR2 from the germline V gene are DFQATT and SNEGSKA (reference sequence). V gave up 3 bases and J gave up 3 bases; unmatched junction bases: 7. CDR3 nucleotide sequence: TGCAGTGCTAGGGATAGCGGGAAATACTACGAGCAGTACTTC. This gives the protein CSARDSGKYYEQYF.

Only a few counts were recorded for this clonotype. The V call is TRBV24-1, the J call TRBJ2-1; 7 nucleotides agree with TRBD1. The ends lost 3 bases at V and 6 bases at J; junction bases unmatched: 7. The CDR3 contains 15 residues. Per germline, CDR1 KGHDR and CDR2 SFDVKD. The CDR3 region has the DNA TGTGCCACCAGTGATAGGGACAGTAAAACCAATGAGCAGTTCTTC. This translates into CATSDRDSKTNEQFF.

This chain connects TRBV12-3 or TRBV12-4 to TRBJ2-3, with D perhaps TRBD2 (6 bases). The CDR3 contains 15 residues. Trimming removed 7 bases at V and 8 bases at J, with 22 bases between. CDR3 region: CASTPGGAIFLTQYF. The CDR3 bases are TGTGCCAGCACCCCCGGGGGTGCCATTTTTCTTACGCAGTATTTT.

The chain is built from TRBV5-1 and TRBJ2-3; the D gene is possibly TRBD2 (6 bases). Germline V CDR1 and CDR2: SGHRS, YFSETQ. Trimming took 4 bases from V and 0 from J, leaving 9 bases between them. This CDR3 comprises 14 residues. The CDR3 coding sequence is TGCGCCAGCAGCATGACTAGAAGCACAGATACGCAGTATTTT. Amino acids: CASSMTRSTDTQYF.

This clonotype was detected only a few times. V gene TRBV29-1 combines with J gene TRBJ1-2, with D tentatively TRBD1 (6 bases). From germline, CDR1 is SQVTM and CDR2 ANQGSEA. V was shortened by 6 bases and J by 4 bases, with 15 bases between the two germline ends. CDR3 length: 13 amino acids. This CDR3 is CSVDDRTSYGYTF. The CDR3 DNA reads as TGCAGCGTCGATGACAGGACCTCCTATGGCTACACCTTC.

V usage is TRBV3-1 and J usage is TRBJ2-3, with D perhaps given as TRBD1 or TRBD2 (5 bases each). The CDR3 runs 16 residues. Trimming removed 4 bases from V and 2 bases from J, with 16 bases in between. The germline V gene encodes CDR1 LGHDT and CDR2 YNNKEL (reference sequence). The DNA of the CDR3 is TGTGCCAGCAGCCTGTCGGGGCCCGATGACACAGATACGCAGTATTTT. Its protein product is CASSLSGPDDTDTQYF.

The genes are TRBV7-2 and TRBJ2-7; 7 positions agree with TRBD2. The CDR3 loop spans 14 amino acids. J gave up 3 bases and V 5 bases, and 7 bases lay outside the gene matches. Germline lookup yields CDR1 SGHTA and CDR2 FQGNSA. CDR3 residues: CASSDQGGGYEQYF. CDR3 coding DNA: TGTGCCAGCAGCGACCAGGGCGGGGGCTACGAGCAGTACTTC.

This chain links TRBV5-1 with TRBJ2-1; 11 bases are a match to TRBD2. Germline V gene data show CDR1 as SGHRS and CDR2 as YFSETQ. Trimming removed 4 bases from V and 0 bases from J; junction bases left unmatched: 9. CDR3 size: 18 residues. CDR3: CASSKGLAAELSYNEQFF. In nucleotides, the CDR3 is TGCGCCAGCAGCAAGGGACTAGCGGCCGAACTCTCCTACAATGAGCAGTTCTTC.

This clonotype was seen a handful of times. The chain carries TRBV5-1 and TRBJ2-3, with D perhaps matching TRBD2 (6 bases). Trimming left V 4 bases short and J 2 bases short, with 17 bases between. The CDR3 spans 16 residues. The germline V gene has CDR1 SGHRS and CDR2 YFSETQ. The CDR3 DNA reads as TGCGCCAGCAGCGTTCGAGTGGGGAGGTTCACAGATACGCAGTATTTT. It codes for CASSVRVGRFTDTQYF. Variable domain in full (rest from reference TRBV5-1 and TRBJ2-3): KAGVTQTPRYLIKTRGQQVTLSCSPISGHRSVSWYQQTPGQGLQFLFEYFSETQRNKGNFPGRFSGRQFSNSRSEMNVSTLELGDSALYLCASSVRVGRFTDTQYFGPGTRLTVL.

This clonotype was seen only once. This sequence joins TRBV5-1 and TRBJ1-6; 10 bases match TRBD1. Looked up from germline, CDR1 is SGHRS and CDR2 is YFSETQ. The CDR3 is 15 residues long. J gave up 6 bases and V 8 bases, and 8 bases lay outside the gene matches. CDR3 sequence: CASRAGTGANSPLHF. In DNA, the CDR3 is TGCGCCAGTCGGGCCGGGACAGGGGCTAATTCACCCCTCCACTTT. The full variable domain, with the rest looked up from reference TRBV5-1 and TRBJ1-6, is KAGVTQTPRYLIKTRGQQVTLSCSPISGHRSVSWYQQTPGQGLQFLFEYFSETQRNKGNFPGRFSGRQFSNSRSEMNVSTLELGDSALYLCASRAGTGANSPLHFGNGTRLTVT.

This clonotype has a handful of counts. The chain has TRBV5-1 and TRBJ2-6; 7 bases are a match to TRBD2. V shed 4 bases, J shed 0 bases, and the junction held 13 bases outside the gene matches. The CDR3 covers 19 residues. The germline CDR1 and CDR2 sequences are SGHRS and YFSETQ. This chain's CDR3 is CASSPGGGRAYSGANVLTF. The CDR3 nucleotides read TGCGCCAGCAGCCCCGGGGGAGGGAGGGCCTACTCTGGGGCCAACGTCCTGACTTTC.

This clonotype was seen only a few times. For the CDR3, the DNA is TGCAGTGCTTTAGAGGGAGACCTTCGCACAGATACGCAGTATTTT. This gives the protein CSALEGDLRTDTQYF. This chain connects TRBV20-1 to TRBJ2-3, with a weak D call TRBD2 (5 bases). This CDR3 contains 15 residues. Germline values: CDR1 DFQATT, CDR2 SNEGSKA (reference sequence). Trimming removed 5 bases at V and 1 base at J, with 16 bases between.